The 27 T cell receptor beta chains given below trace back to one sample, sequenced in a study of blood T cell repertoires in COVID-19. Data came from immunoSEQ multiplex PCR; TCRdb stores just in-frame clones and leaves some out. The sample contains roughly 400,000 clones, about 87% of which appear only once. The specimen sequenced was peripheral blood. The receptors come from a woman aged 55 to 70 with COVID-19, enrolled during active disease.

J is TRBJ1-2 and V is TRBV24-1, with 7 bases lining up with TRBD1. Germline CDR1 is KGHDR and CDR2 is SFDVKD. The J segment lost 3 bases and the V segment lost 12 bases, leaving 3 bases of the junction unmatched. CDR3 length equals 11 residues. CDR3 sequence: CADGQDYGYTF. The DNA for the CDR3 is TGTGCCGACGGACAGGACTATGGCTACACCTTC.

The chain recombines TRBV6-6 with TRBJ1-3; no clear D. Germline CDR1 MNHNY, CDR2 SVGAGI (reference sequence). The CDR3 contains 12 residues. Trimming left V 7 bases short and J 8 bases short, with 12 bases between. CDR3 DNA: TGTGCCAGCAAGCCAAATCGGGACACCATATATTTT. Encoded protein: CASKPNRDTIYF.

This clone has more than one count but fewer than ten. The chain is built from TRBV19 and TRBJ1-2; D ambiguous. CDR1 LNHDA and CDR2 SQIVND come from the germline V gene (reference sequence). CDR3 length: 13 residues. Trimming pared 4 bases from V and 5 bases from J, leaving 11 bases between. CDR3 sequence reads: CASSNGKRYGYTF. CDR3 DNA sequence: TGTGCCAGTAGTAACGGCAAGCGGTATGGCTACACCTTC.

The count of this clone is one. This chain joins TRBV19 and TRBJ1-5, with D possibly TRBD1 on 6 matching bases. V was shortened by 4 bases and J by 1 base, with 17 bases between the two germline ends. Per the germline V gene, CDR1 is LNHDA and CDR2 is SQIVND (reference sequence). This CDR3 contains 17 residues. The CDR3 loop is CASSTTSGHVSNQPQHF. In nucleotides, the CDR3 is TGTGCCAGTAGTACTACCTCGGGACACGTCAGCAATCAGCCCCAGCATTTT.

This clone was counted a single time. V is TRBV12-3 or TRBV12-4 and J is TRBJ2-7, with a weak D call TRBD2 (5 bases). This CDR3 region has 12 residues. With 1 base removed from V and 5 bases from J, the gap between germline ends came to 6 bases. The DNA for the CDR3 is TGTGCCAGCAGTTTAGACGGGGACGAGCAGTACTTC. The encoded protein is CASSLDGDEQYF.

This sequence joins TRBV6-5 and TRBJ1-5, with TRBD1 matching over 8 bases. V dropped 8 bases and J dropped 3; count of bases not matched to a gene: 3. The length of the CDR3 is 13 residues. CDR1 MNHEY and CDR2 SVGAGI come from the germline V gene. Written as DNA, the CDR3 is TGTGCCAGCCGGACAGGGCTCAATCAGCCCCAGCATTTT. Translation: CASRTGLNQPQHF.

The chain uses TRBV24-1 and TRBJ2-1; the match to TRBD2 covers 9 bases. This CDR3 spans 15 amino acids. J gave up 3 bases and V 9 bases, and 8 bases lay outside the gene matches. Germline V CDR1 and CDR2: KGHDR, SFDVKD. This CDR3 is CATSDSGGVYNEQFF. The DNA of the CDR3 is TGTGCCACCTCAGATAGCGGGGGAGTCTACAATGAGCAGTTCTTC.

The genes are TRBV14 and TRBJ2-1, with 8 nucleotides matching TRBD1. Germline V gene lookup returns CDR1 SGHDN and CDR2 FVKESK. Unmatched junction bases numbered 18, after V lost 4 bases and J lost 7 bases. The CDR3 sequence is 18 residues long. CDR3 region: CASSPGQGKWEFGNEQFF. The CDR3 region has the DNA TGTGCCAGCAGCCCCGGACAGGGAAAGTGGGAGTTCGGGAATGAGCAGTTCTTC.

This clone was found once. The identical CDR3 is also encoded by other nucleotide sequences in the sample. V gene TRBV3-1 (or the pseudogene TRBV3-2) combines with J gene TRBJ2-7; a weak D match, TRBD1 (5 bases). The germline V gene has CDR1 LGHDT and CDR2 YNNKEL (reference sequence). V was trimmed by 5 bases and J by 2 bases, leaving 10 bases between them. The CDR3 covers 13 residues. CDR3 in amino acids: CASSLQGAYEQYF. As DNA, the CDR3 is TGTGCCAGCAGCTTACAAGGGGCCTACGAGCAGTACTTC.

The chain is built from TRBV11-2 and TRBJ2-1, with 10 bases identical to TRBD2. V shed 3 bases and J 7 bases; nucleotides not matched to a gene: 6. CDR3 length: 15 amino acids. Germline assignment: CDR1 SGHAT and CDR2 FQNNGV. The CDR3 nucleotides read TGTGCCAGCAGCTTTTCACTAGCGGGGTCTAATGAGCAGTTCTTC. It specifies CASSFSLAGSNEQFF.

The genes are TRBV3-1 (or the pseudogene TRBV3-2) and TRBJ2-3; TRBD2 matches at 8 bases. The CDR3 is 15 amino acids. CDR1 LGHDT and CDR2 YNNKEL come from the germline V gene (reference sequence). V lost 11 bases to trimming and J lost 0 bases; unmatched junction nucleotides: 10. CDR3 region: CAAGMAGGSTDTQYF. CDR3 bases: TGTGCCGCGGGGATGGCGGGGGGAAGCACAGATACGCAGTATTTT.

J is TRBJ1-6 and V is TRBV7-9, with D perhaps TRBD1 (5 bases). The CDR3 contains 15 residues. Germline V gives CDR1 SEHNR, CDR2 FQNEAQ (reference sequence). V shed 7 bases and J shed 6 bases, with 16 bases lying between them. DNA for the CDR3: TGTGCCAGCACCCCGACAGCCACAACTAATTCACCCCTCCACTTT. Encoded protein: CASTPTATTNSPLHF.

V usage is TRBV9 and J usage is TRBJ2-2; D is perhaps TRBD2 (6 bases). The V gene lost 6 bases and the J gene lost 0 bases, with 15 bases spanning the gap. There are 16 residues in the CDR3. The germline CDR1 and CDR2 sequences are SGDLS and YYNGEE. The CDR3 loop is CASTQGSGSNTGELFF. CDR3 DNA: TGTGCCAGCACCCAGGGTAGCGGATCGAACACCGGGGAGCTGTTTTTT.

The J gene is TRBJ1-2, the V gene TRBV6-5, with D uncertain. Trimming removed 2 bases at V and 8 bases at J, with 12 bases between. CDR3 length equals 13 residues. Germline V gene lookup returns CDR1 MNHEY and CDR2 SVGAGI. CDR3 in amino acids: CASSYMDMEGYTF. The CDR3 bases are TGTGCCAGCAGTTACATGGATATGGAGGGCTACACCTTC.

V gene TRBV28 combines with J gene TRBJ1-5; unclear D gene. V was pared by 5 bases and J by 2 bases, with 16 bases between. Germline CDR1 is MDHEN and CDR2 is SYDVKM. This CDR3 spans 16 amino acids. DNA for the CDR3: TGTGCCAGCAGTCACCTCCGGAGAATGGGCAATCAGCCCCAGCATTTT. Protein: CASSHLRRMGNQPQHF.

V gene TRBV5-1 combines with J gene TRBJ1-2; D remains unclear. This CDR3 contains 14 residues. Germline V lookup: CDR1 SGHRS, CDR2 YFSETQ. Trimming pared 2 bases from V and 8 bases from J, leaving 16 bases between. CDR3 amino acids: CASSLADPREGYTF. The CDR3 nucleotides read TGCGCCAGCAGCTTAGCAGACCCTCGGGAGGGCTACACCTTC. Full variable domain (outside the CDR3, taken from reference TRBV5-1 and TRBJ1-2): KAGVTQTPRYLIKTRGQQVTLSCSPISGHRSVSWYQQTPGQGLQFLFEYFSETQRNKGNFPGRFSGRQFSNSRSEMNVSTLELGDSALYLCASSLADPREGYTFGSGTRLTVV.

This clone was seen only once. The gene calls are TRBV6-5 and TRBJ1-4, with D maybe TRBD1 (5 bases). V was pared by 6 bases and J by 15 bases, with 20 bases between. Per germline, CDR1 MNHEY and CDR2 SVGAGI. This CDR3 is built from 13 residues. CDR3: CASSAGLLVSMFF. In DNA form, the CDR3 reads TGTGCCAGCAGCGCGGGACTTCTCGTTTCGATGTTTTTT.

The chain couples TRBV7-2 to TRBJ1-2; 10 bases align to TRBD1. V lost 1 base, J lost 8 bases, and 4 bases stayed unmatched. This CDR3 spans 14 amino acids. Per the germline V gene, CDR1 is SGHTA and CDR2 is FQGNSA. Written as DNA, the CDR3 is TGTGCCAGCAGCTTAGACCCGGGACAGGGGGGCTACACCTTC. It encodes CASSLDPGQGGYTF.

V and J are TRBV9 and TRBJ2-7; tentative D call: TRBD1 (6 bases). V was trimmed by 2 bases and J by 0 bases, leaving 9 bases between them. This CDR3 is 14 amino acids long. Looked up from germline, CDR1 is SGDLS and CDR2 is YYNGEE. Written as DNA, the CDR3 is TGTGCCAGCAGCGTCCGGGACAACTCCTACGAGCAGTACTTC. Its protein product is CASSVRDNSYEQYF.

The rearrangement uses TRBV5-5 and TRBJ2-1, with 7 bases identical to TRBD1. Trimming removed 4 bases from V and 5 bases from J; junction bases left unmatched: 9. The CDR3 has 15 residues. The germline gives CDR1 SGHKS, CDR2 YYEKEE (reference sequence). The CDR3 protein is CASSTPGTVNNEQFF. The CDR3 DNA reads as TGTGCCAGCAGCACGCCCGGGACAGTAAACAATGAGCAGTTCTTC.

V usage is TRBV3-1 (or the pseudogene TRBV3-2) and J usage is TRBJ2-3; no clear D gene. V lost 1 base, J lost 8 bases, and 19 bases lay in between. The CDR3 runs to 16 residues. CDR1 and CDR2 (germline): LGHDT, YNNKEL (reference sequence). Here the CDR3 reads CASSQGHERLRFTQYF. The CDR3 DNA reads as TGTGCCAGCAGCCAAGGCCATGAGCGTTTAAGGTTTACGCAGTATTTT.

The V call is TRBV2, the J call TRBJ1-4; D ambiguous. V dropped 3 bases and J dropped 11 bases, with 19 bases sitting between them. Germline V gives CDR1 SNHLY, CDR2 FYNNEI. The CDR3 runs 15 residues. CDR3 loop: CASSDRSGKPKKLFF. The CDR3 region has the DNA TGTGCCAGCAGTGATAGGTCAGGCAAACCAAAGAAACTGTTTTTT.

This clone was seen only a few times. J is TRBJ1-5 and V is TRBV2, with 9 nucleotides matching TRBD1. Trimming took 5 bases from V and 4 from J; bases not matched to a gene: 3. The length of the CDR3 is 14 residues. Per germline, CDR1 SNHLY and CDR2 FYNNEI. The CDR3 DNA is TGTGCCAGCAGTTGGACAGGGGTGAATCAGCCCCAGCATTTT. This sequence encodes CASSWTGVNQPQHF.

This clone appeared a single time. This chain links TRBV3-1 (or the pseudogene TRBV3-2) with TRBJ1-2; no reliable D call. Trimming pared 2 bases from V and 6 bases from J, leaving 7 bases between. This CDR3 contains 12 residues. Germline assignment: CDR1 LGHDT and CDR2 YNNKEL (reference sequence). In DNA form, the CDR3 reads TGTGCCAGCAGCCAATGGCGGAATGGCTACACCTTC. Its translation: CASSQWRNGYTF.

The chain couples TRBV6-5 to TRBJ2-7; TRBD1 matches 9 bases. This CDR3 has 16 amino acids. Germline V gene data show CDR1 as MNHEY and CDR2 as SVGAGI. V was clipped by 2 bases and J by 6 bases; unmatched bases: 11. The CDR3 sequence is CASSYARPGQGSEQYF. The CDR3 bases are TGTGCCAGCAGTTACGCGCGACCGGGACAGGGATCCGAGCAGTACTTC.

The chain couples TRBV28 to TRBJ2-5, with D possibly being TRBD2 (6 bases). The CDR3 spans 14 residues. Trimming stripped 7 bases from V and 2 bases from J, with 14 bases between. Germline CDR1 is MDHEN and CDR2 is SYDVKM. In DNA, the CDR3 is TGTGCCAGCACCCGGGCTGGGGGGCAAGAGACCCAGTACTTC. It encodes CASTRAGGQETQYF.

The chain recombines TRBV10-2 with TRBJ2-1, with D maybe TRBD2 (6 bases). Trimming stripped 2 bases from V and 4 bases from J, with 9 bases between. Per germline, CDR1 WSHSY and CDR2 SAAADI. The CDR3 has 14 amino acids. This CDR3 is CASSEGGTYNEQFF. The CDR3 DNA is TGCGCCAGCAGTGAGGGGGGGACTTACAATGAGCAGTTCTTC.